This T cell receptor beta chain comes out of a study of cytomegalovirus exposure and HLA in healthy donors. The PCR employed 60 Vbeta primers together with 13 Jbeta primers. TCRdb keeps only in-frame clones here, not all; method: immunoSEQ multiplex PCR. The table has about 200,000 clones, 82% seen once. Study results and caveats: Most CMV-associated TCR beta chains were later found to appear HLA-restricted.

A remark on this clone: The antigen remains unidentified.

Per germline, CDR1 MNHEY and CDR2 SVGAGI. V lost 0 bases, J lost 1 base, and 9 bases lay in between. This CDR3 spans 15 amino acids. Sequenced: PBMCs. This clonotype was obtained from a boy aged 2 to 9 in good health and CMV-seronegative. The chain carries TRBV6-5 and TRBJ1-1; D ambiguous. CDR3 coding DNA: TGTGCCAGCAGTTACTCGGGCAGACAGAACACTGAAGCTTTCTTT. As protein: CASSYSGRQNTEAFF.